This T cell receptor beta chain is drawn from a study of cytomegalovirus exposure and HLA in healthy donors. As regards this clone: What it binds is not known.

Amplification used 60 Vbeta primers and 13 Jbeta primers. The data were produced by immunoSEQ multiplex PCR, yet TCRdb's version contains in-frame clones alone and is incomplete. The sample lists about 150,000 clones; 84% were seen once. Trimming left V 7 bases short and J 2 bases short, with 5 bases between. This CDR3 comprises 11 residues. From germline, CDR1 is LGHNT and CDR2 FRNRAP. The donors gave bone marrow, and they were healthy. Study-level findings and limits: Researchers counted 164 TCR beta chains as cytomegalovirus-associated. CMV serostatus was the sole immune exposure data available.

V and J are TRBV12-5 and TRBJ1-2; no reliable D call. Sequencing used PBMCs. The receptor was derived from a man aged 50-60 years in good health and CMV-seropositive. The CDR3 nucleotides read TGTGCTAGTGCGGGGAACTATGGCTACACCTTC. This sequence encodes CASAGNYGYTF.